Detailed here is one TCR beta chain. Its antigen is not known. These data come from a study of human T cells and chemical hapten exposure. Overall study: TCR yields per sample varied mostly from small pooled library volume differences.

Time point in this sample: pre-sensitization, week 0. Treatment defined: therapeutic diphenylcyclopropenone sensitization with weekly scalp DPC. The CDR3 has 17 amino acids. The germline V gene has CDR1 MNHEY and CDR2 SVGAGI. V was shortened by 0 bases and J by 4 bases, with 16 bases between the two germline ends. TCRdb independently ran MiXCR on the RACE reads; one entry per CDR3 protein. In the table there are approximately 370,000 distinct CDR3 sequences, around 5.5% of which are singletons. Study outcomes and limitations: A positive correlation with patch test score was found for PT1 expanded TCR counts. The study found that DPC sensitization did not change TCRs above 1 in 1000 frequency.

The chain has TRBV6-5 and TRBJ1-3; D is undetermined. The receptor was derived from a woman between 18 and 29 years old with alopecia areata. Some clones in this sample may be carry-over from other donors' samples. Sequencing used whole blood, obtained in connection with sensitization to the hapten diphenylcyclopropenone (DPC). The DNA of the CDR3 is TGTGCCAGCAGTTACTCGGTAACGGTGAACCCCGGAAACACCATATATTTT. Its translation is CASSYSVTVNPGNTIYF.